The rows below give T cell receptor beta chains drawn from one sample of a study of CD8 T cells in Susac syndrome. Each CDR3 protein is one row after TCRdb ran MiXCR on the immunoSEQ multiplex PCR reads. This sample has over 80,000 distinct CDR3 sequences, with around 93% found just once. The sequenced sample consisted of CD8+ T cells from PBMCs. The receptors stem from a human donor in good health. The CDR3 runs from the conserved cysteine through the conserved F or W. A D gene is named only where the DNA matches it firmly.

d_call: -
v_call: TRBV7-2
j_call: TRBJ2-2
cdr3_nt: TGTGCCAGCAGCTTATCGGCAGGACCCCGGGGCACCGGGGAGCTGTTTTTT
cdr3_aa: CASSLSAGPRGTGELFF

d_call: -
v_call: TRBV6-1
j_call: TRBJ2-1
cdr3_nt: TGTGCCAGCAGTGGTTGGGGTGATGAGCAGTTCTTC
cdr3_aa: CASSGWGDEQFF

d_call: -
v_call: TRBV29-1
j_call: TRBJ2-3
cdr3_nt: TGCAGCGTTCGAGAGGACCTCACAGATACGCAGTATTTT
cdr3_aa: CSVREDLTDTQYF

d_call: TRBD2
v_call: TRBV20-1
j_call: TRBJ2-1
cdr3_nt: TGCAGTGCTAGAGATCGAGCGGGGGGAAATGAGCAGTTCTTC
cdr3_aa: CSARDRAGGNEQFF

d_call: -
v_call: TRBV4-1
j_call: TRBJ2-2
cdr3_nt: TGCGCCAGCCAAGGGGGGACCGGGGAGCTGTTTTTT
cdr3_aa: CASQGGTGELFF

d_call: -
v_call: TRBV19
j_call: TRBJ2-4
cdr3_nt: TGTGCCAGTACTATGGAGCAGGGCGTCAAAAACATTCAGTACTTC
cdr3_aa: CASTMEQGVKNIQYF

d_call: TRBD2
v_call: TRBV19
j_call: TRBJ2-3
cdr3_nt: TGTGCCAGTAATTACGAGCGGGGGAGCACAGATACGCAGTATTTT
cdr3_aa: CASNYERGSTDTQYF

d_call: -
v_call: TRBV23-1
j_call: TRBJ2-3
cdr3_nt: TGCGCCAGCAGAGCTCAGGGGTACGATACGCAGTATTTT
cdr3_aa: CASRAQGYDTQYF

d_call: -
v_call: TRBV20-1
j_call: TRBJ2-1
cdr3_nt: TGCAGTGCTACCCACCCCTCGACAGACCCGTACAATGAGCAGTTCTTC
cdr3_aa: CSATHPSTDPYNEQFF

d_call: TRBD2
v_call: TRBV3-1
j_call: TRBJ2-5
cdr3_nt: TGTGCCAGCAGCCAAGATCTGACTAGCGGGGAGACCCAGTACTTC
cdr3_aa: CASSQDLTSGETQYF

d_call: TRBD2
v_call: TRBV7-9
j_call: TRBJ2-7
cdr3_nt: TGTGCCAGCTCCCTGGGAGGGTCCGAGCAGTACTTC
cdr3_aa: CASSLGGSEQYF

d_call: -
v_call: TRBV23-1
j_call: TRBJ1-1
cdr3_nt: TGCGCCAGCGATCCACAGAACACTGAAGCTTTCTTT
cdr3_aa: CASDPQNTEAFF

d_call: -
v_call: TRBV6-2/TRBV6-3
j_call: TRBJ2-3
cdr3_nt: TGTGCCAGCAGTTACGTTACGGCTAGCACAGATACGCAGTATTTT
cdr3_aa: CASSYVTASTDTQYF

d_call: -
v_call: TRBV28
j_call: TRBJ2-5
cdr3_nt: TGTGCCAGCAGTTGGGGAGGCTCGGATGGCCAAGAGACCCAGTACTTC
cdr3_aa: CASSWGGSDGQETQYF

d_call: -
v_call: TRBV12-3/TRBV12-4
j_call: TRBJ2-7
cdr3_nt: TGTGCCAGCAGTTTCCTCGGTACGCGATACGAGCAGTACTTC
cdr3_aa: CASSFLGTRYEQYF